Listed below are T cell receptor beta chains from one sample, sequenced in a study of low-dose radiotherapy and immunotherapy resistance in tumors. TCRdb reanalysed the reads using MiXCR and keeps one entry per CDR3 protein. Of tens of thousands of distinct CDR3 sequences in the sample, about a sixth were seen once. The source material was PBMCs, sampled after low-dose radiotherapy plus immunotherapy. All receptors derive from a male donor with prostate cancer. CDR3s leave out the opening cysteine and the closing phenylalanine or tryptophan.

>TRBV12-3/TRBV12-4
ASSTGDDEQY
>TRBV28
ASGRDGTGELF
>TRBV30
AWSPGLAGINYEQY
>TRBV28
ASVSTSSYEQY
>TRBV7-2
ASSLASLTGGTGELFF
>TRBV20-1
SARYGLGVYEQY
>TRBV9
ASSVEGGYNEQF
>TRBV29-1
SVERTIGGYT
>TRBV20-1
SAPREREVGGSYEQY
>TRBV11-1
ASSSIFGFSGTGNSAEAF